The 8 T cell receptor beta chains reported below all come from one sample, sequenced in a study of blood T cell repertoires in COVID-19. The assay was immunoSEQ multiplex PCR, and TCRdb's table has in-frame clones only and misses some. There are over 150,000 clones in the sample; under 85% occur only once, and 2.5% to 3.5% lies in the top ten. Sequences were obtained from peripheral blood. The receptors come from a man between 65 and 85 years old with acute or convalescent COVID-19.

This chain connects TRBV29-1 to TRBJ2-3; D uncertain. In germline, CDR1 is SQVTM, CDR2 ANQGSEA. The germline V and J ends were trimmed by 5 bases and 2 bases, with 11 bases remaining between them. The CDR3 is made up of 13 amino acids. In DNA form, the CDR3 reads TGCAGCGTTAGTGTACAGCTCACAGATACGCAGTATTTT. Translated, it gives CSVSVQLTDTQYF.

V gene TRBV4-3 combines with J gene TRBJ2-7, with 9 positions matching TRBD2. The CDR3 has 17 amino acids. In germline, CDR1 is LGHNA, CDR2 YSLEER. With 0 bases clipped from V and 2 bases from J, the junction kept 8 bases outside the gene matches. DNA for the CDR3: TGCGCCAGCAGCCAAGATTCCAGCGGGAGGAACCCCTACGAGCAGTACTTC. Encoded protein: CASSQDSSGRNPYEQYF.

V is TRBV10-1 and J is TRBJ2-3, with 8 nucleotides matching TRBD2. Losses at the gene ends were 3 bases for V and 3 bases for J; bases not matched to a gene: 2. Germline V gives CDR1 WNHNN, CDR2 SYGVQD (reference sequence). CDR3 length equals 14 residues. The CDR3 bases are TGCGCCAGCAGTGACAGCGGGGGAACAGATACGCAGTATTTT. This sequence encodes CASSDSGGTDTQYF.

Here the CDR3 DNA reads TGTGCTGTCGCCGGGAGCTCCTACAATGAGCAGTTCTTC. It is translated as CAVAGSSYNEQFF. This chain joins TRBV6-5 and TRBJ2-1, with D perhaps matching TRBD2 (6 bases). CDR3 length: 13 amino acids. The germline gives CDR1 MNHEY, CDR2 SVGAGI.

This chain uses TRBV28 with TRBJ2-3; D is perhaps TRBD2 (6 bases). There are 12 residues in the CDR3. Germline assignment: CDR1 MDHEN and CDR2 SYDVKM. Trimming cost V 6 bases and J 14 bases, with 18 bases left between them. The CDR3 DNA reads as TGTGCCAGCAGCTCGGGACTTCAGAAGGCGTATTTT. This codes for CASSSGLQKAYF.

This chain uses TRBV6-4 with TRBJ1-6; D is ambiguous. Germline loops: CDR1 MRHNA, CDR2 SNTAGT. The CDR3 runs 15 residues. The V gene lost 5 bases and the J gene lost 0 bases, with 8 bases spanning the gap. For the CDR3, the DNA is TGTGCCAGCAGTTTAGTCCCCTCCTATAATTCACCCCTCCACTTT. Translated, it gives CASSLVPSYNSPLHF.

The chain combines TRBV3-1 (or the pseudogene TRBV3-2) with TRBJ2-1, with D perhaps TRBD1 (7 bases). CDR1 is LGHDT and CDR2 is YNNKEL in the germline V gene (reference sequence). The CDR3 is made up of 12 amino acids. The ends were cut back, 1 base at V and 16 bases at J, with 14 bases in the middle. The CDR3 loop reads CASSQGPGGRFF. The CDR3 bases are TGTGCCAGCAGCCAAGGACCAGGGGGGAGATTCTTC.

This chain uses TRBV30 with TRBJ1-2; 8 bases are a match to TRBD1. The germline V gene encodes CDR1 GTSNPN and CDR2 SVGIG (reference sequence). The CDR3 sequence is 13 residues long. J was trimmed by 6 bases and V by 3 bases; bases with no gene match: 6. CDR3 coding DNA: TGTGCCTGGAGGGTGACAGGGGCGGATGGCTACACCTTC. The encoded protein is CAWRVTGADGYTF.